This T cell receptor (beta chain) was documented in a study of vaccination and CD4 T cells after COVID-19. Study overall: Timing of post-vaccine sample collection was a median about 79 days after dose two, with a range of 14 to 241. Overall study findings and caveats: SARS-CoV-2-reactive clonotype medians increased from roughly 22 to 38, not significantly.

Trimming removed 0 bases at V and 3 bases at J, with 7 bases between. Germline V gene data show CDR1 as SGDLS and CDR2 as YYNGEE. The CDR3 has 13 residues. With respect to this clonotype: Its specificity is not known.

Scientists ran DNA taken from cultured CD4+ T cells through the Oncomine TCR Beta short-read assay for sequencing. MiXCR, applied by TCRdb to the PCR reads, yields one record per CDR3 protein. The sample records some 3,500 distinct CDR3 sequences, around two fifths being singletons. The treatment was: roughly 10-day PBMC culture with coronavirus spike peptide pools or control peptides (ViraFEST assay). The source is a human donor who had recovered from COVID-19. The V gene is TRBV9, the J gene TRBJ2-7; D gene uncertain. The sequenced sample was CD4+ T cells from blood, cultured in vitro. CDR3 in DNA: TGTGCCAGCAGCGTAGGGCCCAACTACGAGCAGTACTTC. It codes for CASSVGPNYEQYF.